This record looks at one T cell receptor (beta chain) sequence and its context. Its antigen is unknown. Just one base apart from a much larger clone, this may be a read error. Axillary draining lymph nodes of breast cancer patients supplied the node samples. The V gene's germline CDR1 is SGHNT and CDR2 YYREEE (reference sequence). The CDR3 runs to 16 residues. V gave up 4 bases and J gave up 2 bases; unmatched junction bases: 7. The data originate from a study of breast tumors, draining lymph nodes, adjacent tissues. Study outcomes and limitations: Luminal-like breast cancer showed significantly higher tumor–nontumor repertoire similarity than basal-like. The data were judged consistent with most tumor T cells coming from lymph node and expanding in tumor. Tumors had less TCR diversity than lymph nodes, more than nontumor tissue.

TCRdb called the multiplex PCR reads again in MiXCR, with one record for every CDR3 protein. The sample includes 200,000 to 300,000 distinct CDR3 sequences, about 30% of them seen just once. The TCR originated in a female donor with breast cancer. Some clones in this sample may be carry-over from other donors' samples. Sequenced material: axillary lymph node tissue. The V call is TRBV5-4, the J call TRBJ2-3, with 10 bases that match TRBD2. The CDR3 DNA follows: TGTGCCAGCAGCAAAGGGACTAGCGAGACCACAGATACGCAGTATTTT. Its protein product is CASSKGTSETTDTQYF. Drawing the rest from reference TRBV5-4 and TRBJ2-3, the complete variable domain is ETGVTQSPTHLIKTRGQQVTLRCSSQSGHNTVSWYQQALGQGPQFIFQYYREEENGRGNFPPRFSGLQFPNYSSELNVNALELDDSALYLCASSKGTSETTDTQYFGPGTRLTVL.